This T cell receptor (beta chain) was recovered during a study of radiotherapy plus CTLA-4 blockade in lung cancer. Study-wide background: Patients showed objective responses in 15% to 20% of cases and disease control in 25% to 40%.

The junction had 6 bases not matched to a gene; V was cut back by 0 bases and J by 6 bases. Per germline, CDR1 SGDLS and CDR2 YYNGEE. The CDR3 covers 15 residues. To note about this clone: What it recognizes is unknown.

Those with chemo-refractory metastatic non-small-cell lung cancer were treated with focal radiation combined with CTLA-4 blockade using ipilimumab. Study results and limitations: TCR clones originating in tumors grew in number in blood after radiotherapy plus ipilimumab.

Libraries were prepared by immunoSEQ multiplex PCR; TCRdb keeps only in-frame clonotypes and omits some of them. The sample records roughly 66,000 clones, approximately 83% being singletons. The TCR was taken from a human donor with non-small cell lung cancer who had a partial response to radiotherapy plus ipilimumab. The chain carries TRBV9 and TRBJ2-7; 10 nucleotides match TRBD1. The source material was peripheral blood, sampled from a patient treated with radiotherapy plus ipilimumab. The CDR3 DNA is TGTGCCAGCAGCGTAGCCGGGACAGGGGCGGGCGAGCAGTACTTC. The encoded protein is CASSVAGTGAGEQYF. Full variable domain (rest looked up from reference TRBV9 and TRBJ2-7): DSGVTQTPKHLITATGQRVTLRCSPRSGDLSVYWYQQSLDQGLQFLIQYYNGEERAKGNILERFSAQQFPDLHSELNLSSLELGDSALYFCASSVAGTGAGEQYFGPGTRLTVT.